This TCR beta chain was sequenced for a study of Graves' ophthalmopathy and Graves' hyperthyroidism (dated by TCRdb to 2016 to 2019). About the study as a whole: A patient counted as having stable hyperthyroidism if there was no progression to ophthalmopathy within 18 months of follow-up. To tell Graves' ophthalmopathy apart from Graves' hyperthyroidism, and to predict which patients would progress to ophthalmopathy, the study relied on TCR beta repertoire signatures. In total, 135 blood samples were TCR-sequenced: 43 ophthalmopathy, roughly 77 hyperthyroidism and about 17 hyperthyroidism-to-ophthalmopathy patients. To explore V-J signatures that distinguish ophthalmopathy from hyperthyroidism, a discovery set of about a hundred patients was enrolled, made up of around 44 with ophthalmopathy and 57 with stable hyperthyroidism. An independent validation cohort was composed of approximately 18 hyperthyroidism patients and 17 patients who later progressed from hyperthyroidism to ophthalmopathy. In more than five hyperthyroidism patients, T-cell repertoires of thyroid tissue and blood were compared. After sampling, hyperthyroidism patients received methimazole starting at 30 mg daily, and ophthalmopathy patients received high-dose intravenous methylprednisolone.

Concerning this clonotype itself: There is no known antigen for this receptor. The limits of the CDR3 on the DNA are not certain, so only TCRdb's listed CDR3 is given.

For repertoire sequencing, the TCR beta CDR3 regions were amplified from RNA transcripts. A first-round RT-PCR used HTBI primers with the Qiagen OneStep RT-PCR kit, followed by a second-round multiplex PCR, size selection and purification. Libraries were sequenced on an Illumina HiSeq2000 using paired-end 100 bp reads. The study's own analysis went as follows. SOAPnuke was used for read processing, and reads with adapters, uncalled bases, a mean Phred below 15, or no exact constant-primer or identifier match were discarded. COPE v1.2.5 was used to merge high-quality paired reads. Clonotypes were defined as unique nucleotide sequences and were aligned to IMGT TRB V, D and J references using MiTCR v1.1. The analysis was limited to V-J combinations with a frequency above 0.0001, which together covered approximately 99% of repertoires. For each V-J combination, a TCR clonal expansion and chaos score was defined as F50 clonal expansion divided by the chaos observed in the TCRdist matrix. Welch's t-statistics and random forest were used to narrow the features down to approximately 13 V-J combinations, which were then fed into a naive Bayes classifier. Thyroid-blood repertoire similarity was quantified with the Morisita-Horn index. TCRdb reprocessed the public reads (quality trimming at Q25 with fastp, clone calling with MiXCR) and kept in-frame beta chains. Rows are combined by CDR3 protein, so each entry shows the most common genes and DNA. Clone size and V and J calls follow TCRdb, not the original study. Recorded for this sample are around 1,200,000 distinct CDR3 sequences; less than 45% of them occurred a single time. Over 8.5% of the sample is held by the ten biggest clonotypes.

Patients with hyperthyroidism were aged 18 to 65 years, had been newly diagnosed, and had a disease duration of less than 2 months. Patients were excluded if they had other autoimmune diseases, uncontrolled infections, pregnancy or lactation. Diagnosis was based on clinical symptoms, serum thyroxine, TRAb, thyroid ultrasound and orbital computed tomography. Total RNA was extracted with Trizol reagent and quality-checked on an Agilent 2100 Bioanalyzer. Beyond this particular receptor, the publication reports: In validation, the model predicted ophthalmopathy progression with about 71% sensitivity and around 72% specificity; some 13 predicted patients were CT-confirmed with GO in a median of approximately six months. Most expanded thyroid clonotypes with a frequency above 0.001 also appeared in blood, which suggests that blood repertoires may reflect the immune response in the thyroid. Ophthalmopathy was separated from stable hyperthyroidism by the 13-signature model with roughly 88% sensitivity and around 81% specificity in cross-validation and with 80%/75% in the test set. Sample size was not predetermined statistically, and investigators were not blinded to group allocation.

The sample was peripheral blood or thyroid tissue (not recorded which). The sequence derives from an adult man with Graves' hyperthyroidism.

This receptor has the CDR3 CASSIYLCSVAGRGWVAQYF. Recombination linked TRBV15 to TRBJ2-5; the tabulated D call, TRBD1, remains unverified against the DNA. There are 20 amino acids in the CDR3, from cysteine to phenylalanine inclusive. CDR1 is given as LNHNV and CDR2 as YYDKDF, both from the germline V gene (reference sequence).